The 16 T cell receptor beta chains in this list originate from one sample, sequenced in a study of OX40 agonist ivuxolimab in advanced cancers. To prepare the library, the immunoSEQ multiplex PCR assay was applied. Entries here come from immuneACCESS through TCRdb and include only in-frame sequences with V and J called. Some clones fail to appear in such tables; in the studies checked, an unresolved V gene covers under half of the shortfall, and the cause of the remainder is unknown. This sample holds tens of thousands of clones; around 90% were observed only once. The ten largest clones add up to roughly 4.9% of the sample. The material sequenced was CD4+ or CD8+ T cells sorted from blood, taken in a trial of the OX40 agonist ivuxolimab. The receptors derive from an adult with an advanced solid tumor such as melanoma, head and neck, liver or kidney cancer.

V usage is TRBV29-1 and J usage is TRBJ2-2, with 7 positions matching TRBD2. CDR1 and CDR2 from the germline V gene are SQVTM and ANQGSEA. V dropped 4 bases and J dropped 5; count of bases not matched to a gene: 7. The CDR3 runs 14 residues. In nucleotides, the CDR3 is TGCAGCGTTGTCGGCGGGAGCGGTACCGGGGAGCTGTTTTTT. This translates into CSVVGGSGTGELFF.

The CDR3 is CASSSSGVPGNTIYF. The CDR3 DNA is TGTGCCAGCAGCTCCAGTGGGGTACCTGGAAACACCATATATTTT. The rearrangement uses TRBV7-9 and TRBJ1-3; no clear D. Germline V lookup: CDR1 SEHNR, CDR2 FQNEAQ (reference sequence). The CDR3 runs to 15 residues. The V end lost 4 bases, the J end lost 2 bases, and 12 bases lay between the germline ends.

The chain recombines TRBV5-4 with TRBJ1-2; D is ambiguous. CDR3 length: 13 residues. Germline CDR1 is SGHNT and CDR2 is YYREEE (reference sequence). Trimming took 0 bases from V and 6 from J, leaving 9 bases between them. As DNA, the CDR3 is TGTGCCAGCAGCTTGGACAGCCAACATGGCTACACCTTC. Translation gives CASSLDSQHGYTF. The whole variable domain, filled in from reference TRBV5-4 and TRBJ1-2, reads ETGVTQSPTHLIKTRGQQVTLRCSSQSGHNTVSWYQQALGQGPQFIFQYYREEENGRGNFPPRFSGLQFPNYSSELNVNALELDDSALYLCASSLDSQHGYTFGSGTRLTVV.

V usage is TRBV10-3 and J usage is TRBJ2-1; 8 bases match TRBD2. Germline values: CDR1 ENHRY, CDR2 SYGVKD. The CDR3 sequence is 15 residues long. V was pared by 4 bases and J by 0 bases, with 2 bases of the junction left unmatched. The CDR3 DNA reads as TGTGCCATCAGTGTAACTAGCGGCTCCTACAATGAGCAGTTCTTC. It codes for CAISVTSGSYNEQFF.

The rearrangement links TRBV7-2 to TRBJ2-3; 7 bases line up with TRBD2. Germline V gives CDR1 SGHTA, CDR2 FQGNSA. V shed 5 bases, J shed 6 bases, and the junction held 14 bases outside the gene matches. CDR3 length: 16 amino acids. The CDR3 region is CASSALSGKFGDTQYF. Written as DNA, the CDR3 is TGTGCCAGCAGCGCCCTGAGCGGGAAGTTCGGGGATACGCAGTATTTT.

This chain connects TRBV2 to TRBJ2-2; D unresolved. The CDR3 totals 14 residues. Trimming shortened V by 7 bases and J by 3 bases, and 12 bases separated the two germline ends. From germline, CDR1 is SNHLY and CDR2 FYNNEI. This CDR3 is CASKTRVDTGELFF. The CDR3 coding sequence is TGTGCCAGCAAGACCCGAGTGGACACCGGGGAGCTGTTTTTT.

The J gene is TRBJ1-4, the V gene TRBV18, with D possibly matching TRBD1 (6 bases). The CDR3 totals 15 residues. With 5 bases removed from V and 4 bases from J, the gap between germline ends came to 14 bases. Germline lookup yields CDR1 KGHSH and CDR2 LQKENI. The CDR3 nucleotides are TGTGCCAGCTCATCATCCGGGACATATAATGAAAAACTGTTTTTT. This sequence encodes CASSSSGTYNEKLFF.

This chain's CDR3 is CASALSSNQPQHF. CDR3 nucleotide sequence: TGTGCCAGCGCCCTAAGCAGCAATCAGCCCCAGCATTTT. This chain links TRBV7-9 with TRBJ1-5; D not certain. Germline V gene data show CDR1 as SEHNR and CDR2 as FQNEAQ (reference sequence). Trimming took off 8 bases at V and 1 base at J, with 9 bases between the two ends. The CDR3 is 13 amino acids.

This chain connects TRBV5-6 to TRBJ2-3; tentative D call: TRBD2 (5 bases). From germline, CDR1 is SGHDT and CDR2 YYEEEE. The CDR3 consists of 16 residues. The V gene lost 0 bases and the J gene lost 0 bases, with 11 bases spanning the gap. The CDR3 DNA follows: TGTGCCAGCAGCTTGGCCGGGAAAGCGAGCACAGATACGCAGTATTTT. Translating it yields CASSLAGKASTDTQYF.

The V and J genes are TRBV9 and TRBJ2-4; 9 bases line up with TRBD2. Germline trimming cut 4 bases from V and 9 bases from J; bases unmatched to any gene: 17. The CDR3 extends over 17 amino acids. Germline CDR1 is SGDLS and CDR2 is YYNGEE. CDR3 nucleotides: TGTGCCAGCAGCAAGCAGACTCAGACTAGCGGAGAGAGCATTCAGTACTTC. It is translated as CASSKQTQTSGESIQYF.

V is TRBV7-3 and J is TRBJ2-3; 9 positions match TRBD2. The CDR3 extends over 19 amino acids. V dropped 6 bases and J dropped 6; count of bases not matched to a gene: 22. Germline V lookup: CDR1 SGHTA, CDR2 FQGTGA. CDR3 in amino acids: CASSLRRGGRPSSRDTQYF. Here the CDR3 DNA reads TGTGCCAGCAGTCTCAGGCGGGGGGGCCGTCCCTCCAGCAGGGATACGCAGTATTTT.

The table lists this clone with a count of one. V and J are TRBV10-3 and TRBJ2-6; TRBD1 agrees at 9 bases. CDR1 is ENHRY and CDR2 is SYGVKD in the germline V gene. The V and J ends lost 3 bases and 0 bases, in that order; junction bases with no gene match: 6. CDR3 length: 18 amino acids. In nucleotides, the CDR3 is TGTGCCATCAGTGACCCCGGGACAGGGTCCTCTGGGGCCAACGTCCTGACTTTC. Protein: CAISDPGTGSSGANVLTF.

V and J are TRBV30 and TRBJ1-1; TRBD1 agrees at 9 bases. Per germline, CDR1 GTSNPN and CDR2 SVGIG (reference sequence). The CDR3 is made up of 12 amino acids. V was pared by 4 bases and J by 10 bases, with 7 bases of the junction left unmatched. The CDR3 here is CAWTGTGFGAFF. The CDR3 DNA follows: TGTGCCTGGACGGGGACAGGGTTCGGAGCTTTCTTT.

CDR3 coding DNA: TGTGCCAGCAGTCAGTCTCGCAATCAGCCCCAGCATTTT. This gives the protein CASSQSRNQPQHF. This chain uses TRBV14 with TRBJ1-5; D gene unclear. Trimming took off 6 bases at V and 2 bases at J, with 8 bases between the two ends. The germline V gene has CDR1 SGHDN and CDR2 FVKESK. CDR3 length equals 13 residues.

This chain uses TRBV5-6 with TRBJ2-5; 9 bases align to TRBD1. Germline V gene data show CDR1 as SGHDT and CDR2 as YYEEEE. V was clipped by 0 bases and J by 4 bases; unmatched bases: 4. The CDR3 consists of 15 residues. CDR3 DNA sequence: TGTGCCAGCAGCTTGGGACAGGGACAGGGAGAGACCCAGTACTTC. Residues: CASSLGQGQGETQYF.

This rearrangement joins TRBV19 to TRBJ1-1, with D possibly being TRBD1 (6 bases). Germline V gene sequence: CDR1 LNHDA, CDR2 SQIVND (reference sequence). The CDR3 loop spans 14 amino acids. Trimming removed 6 bases from V and 1 base from J, with 12 bases in between. The CDR3: CASRTAGANTEAFF. For the CDR3, the DNA is TGTGCCAGTAGAACGGCAGGGGCGAACACTGAAGCTTTCTTT.